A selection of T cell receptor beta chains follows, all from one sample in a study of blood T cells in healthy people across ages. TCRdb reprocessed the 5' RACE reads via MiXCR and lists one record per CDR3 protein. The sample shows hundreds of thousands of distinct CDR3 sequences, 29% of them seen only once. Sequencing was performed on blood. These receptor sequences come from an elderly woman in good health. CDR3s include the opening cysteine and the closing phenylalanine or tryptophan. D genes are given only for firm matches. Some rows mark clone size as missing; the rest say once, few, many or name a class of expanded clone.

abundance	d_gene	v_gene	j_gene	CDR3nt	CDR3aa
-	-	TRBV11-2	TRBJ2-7	TGTGCCAGCAGCCTATTGTTAGGGGGTCACAATGGGCAGTACTTC	CASSLLLGGHNGQYF
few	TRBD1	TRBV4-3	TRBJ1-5	TGCGCCAGCAGCCAAGATCCACCTCCGGGACAGGGGCGAATAGGACCTAATCAGCCCCAGCATTTT	CASSQDPPPGQGRIGPNQPQHF
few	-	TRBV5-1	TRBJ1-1	TGCGCCAGCAGCTTGGTTTGGGGGGCGGACACTGAAGCTTTCTTT	CASSLVWGADTEAFF
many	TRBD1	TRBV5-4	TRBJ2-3	TGTGCCAGCAGAAGGACAGGGACAGATACGCAGTATTTT	CASRRTGTDTQYF
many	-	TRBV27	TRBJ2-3	TGTGCCAGCAGTACCCAGCCCGGGACGGAACCCACAGATACGCAGTATTTT	CASSTQPGTEPTDTQYF
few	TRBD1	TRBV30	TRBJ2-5	TGTGCCTGGGTACAGGGGGCTTCAGAGACCCAGTACTTC	CAWVQGASETQYF
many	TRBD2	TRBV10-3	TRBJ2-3	TGTGCCATCGCGAGCGGGGGGGGCACAGATACGCAGTATTTT	CAIASGGGTDTQYF
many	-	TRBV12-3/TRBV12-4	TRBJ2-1	TGTGCCAGCAGAAAGACGGAGAATGAGCAGTTCTTC	CASRKTENEQFF
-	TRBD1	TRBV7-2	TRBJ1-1	TGTGCCAGCAGCCCGACACAGGGGGCGCTCACTGAAGCTTTCTTT	CASSPTQGALTEAFF
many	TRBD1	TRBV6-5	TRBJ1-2	TGTGCCAGCACCGACCGGGACAGTAGCTATGGCTACACCTTC	CASTDRDSSYGYTF
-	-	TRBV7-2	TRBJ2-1	TGTGCCAGCAGCTCAGAGGTAGTGCAGTTCTTC	CASSSEVVQFF
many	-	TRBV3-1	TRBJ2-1	TGTGCCAGCAGCCAAGTGAGGAGCACGGGTGAGCAGTTCTTC	CASSQVRSTGEQFF
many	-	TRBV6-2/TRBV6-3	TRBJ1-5	TGTGCCAGTATGGGACACATCAATCAGCCCCAGCATTTT	CASMGHINQPQHF
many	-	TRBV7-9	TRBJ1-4	TGTGCCAGCAGCACGCGACAGAAGGATGAAAAACTGTTTTTT	CASSTRQKDEKLFF
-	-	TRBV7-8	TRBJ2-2	TGTGCCAGCAGCTTTGCCTCCGGGGGGAACACCGGGGAGCTGTTTTTT	CASSFASGGNTGELFF
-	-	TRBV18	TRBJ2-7	TGTGCCAGCCCACAGGGAATCTACAATGAGCAGTACTTC	CASPQGIYNEQYF